The rows below give T cell receptor beta chains drawn from one sample of a study of monozygotic twins with inflammatory bowel disease. Reprocessing the 5' RACE reads, TCRdb reports a single entry for every CDR3 protein and omits DNA. This listing includes some 200,000 distinct CDR3 sequences. The sequenced material came from blood. Every receptor here comes from a human donor with ulcerative colitis or Crohn's disease, or a healthy co-twin of an affected twin (not recorded which). Each CDR3 is given with its conserved first and last residue.

cdr3_length j_call v_call cdr3_aa
16 TRBJ1-5 TRBV27 CASSPAGTGVNQPQHF
14 TRBJ1-1 TRBV5-1 CASSWTGTGTEAFF
17 TRBJ1-5 TRBV10-3 CAISEVLPSGGNQPQHF
14 TRBJ1-1 TRBV28 CASSLKPGNTEAFF
13 TRBJ1-1 TRBV6-6 CASSQTGGPEAFF
16 TRBJ2-1 TRBV12-3/TRBV12-4 CASSPTDRGLSDEQFF
16 TRBJ2-4 TRBV6-1 CASSELVRPIGNIQYF
13 TRBJ1-2 TRBV7-9 CASSLGGNYGYTF
14 TRBJ2-3 TRBV9 CASSPLLPGDTQYF
13 TRBJ2-7 TRBV30 CACNRGGTYEQYF
13 TRBJ2-1 TRBV29-1 CSAVDGAYNEQFF
13 TRBJ1-4 TRBV7-9 CASGKAGGEKLFF
16 TRBJ1-1 TRBV5-1 CASSPSPGPMNTEAFF
13 TRBJ1-4 TRBV6-1 CASSMGPGEKLFF
15 TRBJ1-2 TRBV5-6 CASSPGGRRNYGYTF
14 TRBJ1-5 TRBV7-6 CASSQTGGEQPQHF
14 TRBJ1-1 TRBV25-1 CASSGVRIGTEAFF
15 TRBJ1-3 TRBV3-1 CASSQDFLPGNTIYF
15 TRBJ1-1 TRBV7-8 CASTRQGRESTEAFF
15 TRBJ2-3 TRBV6-2/TRBV6-3 CASIFGQNRADTQYF
15 TRBJ2-7 TRBV6-1 CASSASGTGKVEQYF
13 TRBJ1-5 TRBV2 CASGRAEDQPQHF
14 TRBJ2-1 TRBV9 CASSVGDRVQEQFF
14 TRBJ1-4 TRBV27 CASSGSGNNEKLFF
16 TRBJ2-3 TRBV7-2 CASSFASGRATDTQYF
13 TRBJ2-2 TRBV14 CASGQSHTGELFF
15 TRBJ2-4 TRBV18 CASSPFGTEKNIQYF
16 TRBJ1-5 TRBV18 CASSPHWDPTLQPQHF
14 TRBJ1-5 TRBV5-6 CASSLDRGQQPQHF
15 TRBJ1-5 TRBV7-2 CASSPVLASNQPQHF
16 TRBJ2-3 TRBV12-3/TRBV12-4 CASSFQRGGHRDTQYF
15 TRBJ2-3 TRBV6-2/TRBV6-3 CVSRPLGGRTDTQYF
13 TRBJ1-6 TRBV7-3 CASSLLRGSPLHF
17 TRBJ1-6 TRBV7-8 CASSLARDRGENSPLHF
18 TRBJ2-4 TRBV4-3 CASSQVGSGTSTKNIQYF
14 TRBJ1-6 TRBV5-1 CASSEQGENSPLHF